This T cell receptor (beta chain) was retrieved from a study of T-cell memory formation after mild COVID-19. This clonotype turned up a few times. Its antigen is not identified. CDR1 and CDR2 (germline): SQVTM, ANQGSEA. The CDR3 consists of 16 residues. V shed 4 bases, J shed 4 bases, and the junction held 9 bases outside the gene matches. UMIs and sample barcodes were carried by the TCR alpha and TCR beta cDNA libraries that 5'RACE produced using constant-segment primers. One entry per CDR3 protein, called by TCRdb with MiXCR from the 5' RACE reads. The table includes about 420,000 distinct CDR3 sequences, less than 25% detected once. Findings of the study overall: Pre-infection memory carried some responding clones, suggesting that cross-reactive memory joined. CD4/CD8 balance held among clones contracting day 15 to 85, and later expanders leaned CD4+. CD4+ contracting clones were found mainly in CM and EM, and CD8+ ones in EMRA.

This receptor was obtained from an adult woman who had mild COVID-19 (a few samples of this study predate the infection). Cell type and time point are not known. The V and J genes are TRBV29-1 and TRBJ2-3; 12 nucleotides agree with TRBD2. Material for sequencing was PBMCs or a T cell subset sorted from them (not recorded which). DNA of the CDR3: TGCAGCGTTGCCCTCAAACTAGCGGGAGGCGCAGATACGCAGTATTTT. Translated: CSVALKLAGGADTQYF.